This T cell receptor (beta chain) is drawn from a study of blood T cell repertoires in COVID-19. The overall study: Samples came from the United States, Italy and Spain, spanning acute and convalescent COVID-19. Sources were T cells, B-cell-depleted T cells, or PBMCs; the material itself was cDNA or gDNA.

Original processing notes: Estimation of nucleated cell counts relied on the amplification of reference gene primers. The protocol was immunoSEQ multiplex PCR, while the TCRdb copy is restricted to in-frame clones and leaves out a portion. That table furnishes V, J and clone size, whereas the DNA furnished D and trimming. In the table there are 200,000 to 250,000 clones, approximately 81% of which are singletons. V was clipped by 2 bases and J by 5 bases; unmatched bases: 4. Per the germline V gene, CDR1 is SGDLS and CDR2 is YYNGEE. The CDR3 runs 15 residues. Source material: peripheral blood. This TCR came from a woman older than 75 with acute or convalescent COVID-19. The V call is TRBV9, the J call TRBJ2-5; 12 bases fit TRBD2. The CDR3 bases are TGTGCCAGCAGCGTTCTAGCGGGGGGGCCCGAGACCCAGTACTTC. Encoded protein: CASSVLAGGPETQYF.